The clone carrying this T cell receptor beta chain was observed a few times. Its antigen is undetermined. The sample belongs to a study of a mutant IDH1 vaccine in newly diagnosed glioma. The overall study: It was radiotherapy, temozolomide, or both that patients received previously, with most receiving both. Visit V12 was at week 35; visit V13 was at week 47.

Clones were sequenced by immunoSEQ multiplex PCR, and TCRdb holds only the in-frame ones, with some missing. This repertoire shows about 94,000 clones, approximately 89% found once; its top ten account for around 0.73%. The trim removed 0 bases at V and 5 bases at J, leaving 3 bases unmatched. Germline values: CDR1 LGHNA, CDR2 YNFKEQ. The CDR3 is made up of 14 amino acids. The time point: week 47, end of study. Vaccinated patients received 300 ug of mutant IDH1 20-mer peptide per dose, with topical imiquimod. The source material was PBMCs, sampled from a glioma patient whose treatment included an IDH1 peptide vaccine. This TCR came from a woman in her 50s with glioma. The rearrangement links TRBV4-2 to TRBJ2-7; 8 nucleotides align to TRBD2. Written as DNA, the CDR3 is TGTGCCAGCAGCCAAGAGGGACTAGTGAACGAGCAGTACTTC. Encoded protein: CASSQEGLVNEQYF.